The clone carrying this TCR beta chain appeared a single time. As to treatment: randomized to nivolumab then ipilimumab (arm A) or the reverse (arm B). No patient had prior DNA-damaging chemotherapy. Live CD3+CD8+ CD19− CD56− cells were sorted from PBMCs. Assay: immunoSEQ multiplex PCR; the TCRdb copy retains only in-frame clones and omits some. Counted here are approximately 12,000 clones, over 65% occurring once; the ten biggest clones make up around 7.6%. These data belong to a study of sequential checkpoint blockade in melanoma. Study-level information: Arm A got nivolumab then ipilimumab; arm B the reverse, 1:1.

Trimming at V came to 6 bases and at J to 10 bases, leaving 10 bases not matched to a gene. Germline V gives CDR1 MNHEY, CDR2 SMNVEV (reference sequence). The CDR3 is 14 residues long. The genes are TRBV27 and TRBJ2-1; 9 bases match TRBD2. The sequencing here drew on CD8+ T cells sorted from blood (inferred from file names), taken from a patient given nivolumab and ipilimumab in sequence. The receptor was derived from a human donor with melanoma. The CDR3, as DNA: TGTGCCAGCAGCTTAAGGCTAGCGGGAACCGAGCAGTTCTTC. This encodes CASSLRLAGTEQFF.